Each of the 21 T cell receptor beta chains below was sequenced from the same sample in a study of blood T cell repertoires in COVID-19. Data came from immunoSEQ multiplex PCR; TCRdb stores just in-frame clones and leaves some out. The data contain about 100,000 clones, approximately 81% of them singletons. Sequencing was done on a sample of peripheral blood. These TCRs come from a human donor in a cohort sampled during active COVID-19.

The chain carries TRBV19 and TRBJ2-5, with D uncertain. V lost 2 bases and J 2 bases, leaving 9 bases between the germline ends. The CDR3 contains 14 residues. Germline V CDR1 and CDR2: LNHDA, SQIVND (reference sequence). The CDR3 loop is CASSITTRQETQYF. CDR3 nucleotides: TGTGCCAGTAGTATAACCACCCGGCAAGAGACCCAGTACTTC.

The V and J genes are TRBV9 and TRBJ1-4, with 8 bases matching TRBD1. CDR3 length: 14 amino acids. The ends lost 0 bases at V and 5 bases at J; junction bases unmatched: 0. CDR1 and CDR2 from the germline V gene are SGDLS and YYNGEE. The CDR3 region has the DNA TGTGCCAGCAGCGTAGACAGGGGGAATGAAAAACTGTTTTTT. Protein product: CASSVDRGNEKLFF. The full variable domain, in which reference TRBV9 and TRBJ1-4 provide the parts outside the CDR3, is DSGVTQTPKHLITATGQRVTLRCSPRSGDLSVYWYQQSLDQGLQFLIQYYNGEERAKGNILERFSAQQFPDLHSELNLSSLELGDSALYFCASSVDRGNEKLFFGSGTQLSVL.

The chain carries TRBV6-2 or TRBV6-3 and TRBJ1-2; possible D gene TRBD1, 6 bases. CDR3 length: 14 amino acids. V was clipped by 6 bases and J by 8 bases, with 19 bases between them. Germline values: CDR1 MNHEY, CDR2 SVGEGT. In nucleotides, the CDR3 is TGTGCCAGCAGCAAGACAGGACCCACTGGGGGCTACACCTTC. It translates to CASSKTGPTGGYTF.

A single count supports this clone. The chain combines TRBV6-1 with TRBJ1-5; D may be TRBD1 (5 bases). The CDR3 extends over 14 amino acids. Trimming removed 2 bases at V and 6 bases at J, with 11 bases between. Germline values: CDR1 MNHNS, CDR2 SASEGT. The CDR3 loop is CASSETWGGQPQHF. DNA of the CDR3: TGTGCCAGCAGTGAAACGTGGGGGGGTCAGCCCCAGCATTTT.

A note on this clone: Within the sample, other DNA sequences also encode this same CDR3. The chain couples TRBV5-1 to TRBJ2-7; 9 bases fit TRBD1. The germline gives CDR1 SGHRS, CDR2 YFSETQ. V lost 4 bases to trimming and J lost 1 base; unmatched junction nucleotides: 6. The CDR3 is 15 residues long. This CDR3 is CASSPGGTGSYEQYV. The CDR3 nucleotides read TGCGCCAGCAGCCCGGGCGGGACAGGGTCCTACGAGCAGTACGTC.

This clone turned up a few times. V is TRBV5-4 and J is TRBJ1-1; D remains unclear. From germline, CDR1 is SGHNT and CDR2 YYREEE (reference sequence). V was clipped by 4 bases and J by 5 bases, with 9 bases between them. This CDR3 has 12 amino acids. CDR3 in DNA: TGTGCCAGCAGCCGGGGAGAGACTGAAGCTTTCTTT. It codes for CASSRGETEAFF. Combining the CDR3 with reference TRBV5-4 and TRBJ1-1 gives the whole variable domain ETGVTQSPTHLIKTRGQQVTLRCSSQSGHNTVSWYQQALGQGPQFIFQYYREEENGRGNFPPRFSGLQFPNYSSELNVNALELDDSALYLCASSRGETEAFFGQGTRLTVV.

This clone was seen only once. The CDR3 region has the DNA TGTGCCAGCAGCTCAAACACTGAAGCTTTCTTT. Protein sequence: CASSSNTEAFF. This chain uses TRBV11-2 with TRBJ1-1, with D unresolved. Germline loops: CDR1 SGHAT, CDR2 FQNNGV. This CDR3 is built from 11 residues. Trimming took 4 bases from V and 2 from J, leaving 2 bases between them.

The genes are TRBV18 and TRBJ2-1; 8 bases line up with TRBD2. J was trimmed by 3 bases and V by 4 bases; bases with no gene match: 8. From germline, CDR1 is KGHSH and CDR2 LQKENI. This CDR3 has 16 residues. CDR3 in DNA: TGTGCCAGCTCACTCGGAGCGGGAGTAGGCTACAATGAGCAGTTCTTC. It is translated as CASSLGAGVGYNEQFF. Filled out from reference TRBV18 and TRBJ2-1, the complete variable domain reads NAGVMQNPRHLVRRRGQEARLRCSPMKGHSHVYWYRQLPEEGLKFMVYLQKENIIDESGMPKERFSAEFPKEGPSILRIQQVVRGDSAAYFCASSLGAGVGYNEQFFGPGTRLTVL.

This clone was seen once. The chain is built from TRBV19 and TRBJ2-2; 9 bases agree with TRBD1. This CDR3 has 13 amino acids. With V trimmed by 6 bases and J by 5 bases, 1 base remained unmatched. In germline, CDR1 is LNHDA, CDR2 SQIVND (reference sequence). The CDR3 sequence: CASRDRGTGELFF. DNA of the CDR3: TGTGCCAGTAGGGACAGGGGAACCGGGGAGCTGTTTTTT. The variable domain in full, with the rest retrieved from reference TRBV19 and TRBJ2-2, is DGGITQSPKYLFRKEGQNVTLSCEQNLNHDAMYWYRQDPGQGLRLIYYSQIVNDFQKGDIAEGYSVSREKKESFPLTVTSAQKNPTAFYLCASRDRGTGELFFGEGSRLTVL.

The J gene is TRBJ2-7, the V gene TRBV2; 10 nucleotides agree with TRBD2. The CDR3 extends over 14 amino acids. The J segment lost 6 bases and the V segment lost 1 base, leaving 3 bases of the junction unmatched. Germline assignment: CDR1 SNHLY and CDR2 FYNNEI. The CDR3 DNA reads TGTGCCAGCAGTGAAGGCCTAGCGGGAGTCGAGCAGTACTTC. Encoded protein: CASSEGLAGVEQYF.

The V and J genes are TRBV28 and TRBJ2-7; D gene unclear. With 8 bases removed from V and 3 bases from J, the gap between germline ends came to 11 bases. The germline V gene has CDR1 MDHEN and CDR2 SYDVKM. The length of the CDR3 is 12 residues. CDR3 amino acids: CASGDTNYEQYF. The CDR3 coding sequence is TGTGCCAGCGGCGATACTAACTACGAGCAGTACTTC.

The CDR3 region is CASGQGFSTDTQYF. CDR3 coding DNA: TGTGCCAGCGGACAGGGCTTTAGCACAGATACGCAGTATTTT. This sequence joins TRBV9 and TRBJ2-3; the match to TRBD1 covers 8 bases. The length of the CDR3 is 14 residues. CDR1 SGDLS and CDR2 YYNGEE come from the germline V gene. The ends lost 7 bases at V and 0 bases at J; junction bases unmatched: 4.

The rearrangement joins TRBV21-1 to TRBJ2-1; the table names TRBD2, a call not compared with the DNA. TRBV21-1 is classified as a pseudogene. CDR3 length equals 12 residues. The CDR3 here is CASICEGSEQFF. The CDR3 coding sequence is TGTGCCAGCATCTGCGAGGGCAGTGAGCAGTTCTTC.

V and J are TRBV6-2 or TRBV6-3 and TRBJ1-2, with 9 bases fitting TRBD1. After removal of 5 bases from V and 2 bases from J, the junction contained 9 bases not matched to a gene. The CDR3 contains 16 residues. Germline CDR1 reads MNHEY; CDR2 reads SVGEGT. CDR3 residues: CASSTLPGQGNYGYTF. The CDR3 bases are TGTGCCAGCAGTACCTTACCGGGACAGGGAAACTATGGCTACACCTTC.

The chain recombines TRBV6-5 with TRBJ2-3; 9 bases are shared with TRBD1. Per the germline V gene, CDR1 is MNHEY and CDR2 is SVGAGI. This CDR3 has 15 residues. The trim removed 8 bases at V and 3 bases at J, leaving 9 bases unmatched. DNA for the CDR3: TGTGCCAGCGGAGGGGACAGGGTGAGGACAGATACGCAGTATTTT. Translated: CASGGDRVRTDTQYF.

Turning to this clone: The sample has other DNA sequences that encode this CDR3 too. The J gene is TRBJ2-2, the V gene TRBV7-3; 13 bases match TRBD2. V gave up 3 bases and J gave up 5 bases; unmatched junction bases: 0. Germline V CDR1 and CDR2: SGHTA, FQGTGA. The CDR3 extends over 15 amino acids. The DNA for the CDR3 is TGTGCCAGCAGCTTGGGACTAGCGGGAACCGGGGAGCTGTTTTTT. This gives the protein CASSLGLAGTGELFF. Variable domain in full (rest from reference TRBV7-3 and TRBJ2-2): GAGVSQTPSNKVTEKGKYVELRCDPISGHTALYWYRQSLGQGPEFLIYFQGTGAADDSGLPNDRFFAVRPEGSVSTLKIQRTERGDSAVYLCASSLGLAGTGELFFGEGSRLTVL.

The rearrangement links TRBV5-1 to TRBJ2-7; the D gene is possibly TRBD2 (6 bases). The V end lost 0 bases, the J end lost 6 bases, and 16 bases lay between the germline ends. The CDR3 spans 15 residues. Germline lookup yields CDR1 SGHRS and CDR2 YFSETQ. The CDR3 sequence: CASSLVVGTGGEQYF. The CDR3 nucleotides are TGCGCCAGCAGCTTGGTGGTAGGGACCGGGGGCGAGCAGTACTTC. The whole variable domain, filled in from reference TRBV5-1 and TRBJ2-7, reads KAGVTQTPRYLIKTRGQQVTLSCSPISGHRSVSWYQQTPGQGLQFLFEYFSETQRNKGNFPGRFSGRQFSNSRSEMNVSTLELGDSALYLCASSLVVGTGGEQYFGPGTRLTVT.

This rearrangement joins TRBV3-1 (or the pseudogene TRBV3-2) to TRBJ2-1, with 10 bases aligning to TRBD2. Germline V gene lookup returns CDR1 LGHDT and CDR2 YNNKEL (reference sequence). V shed 4 bases, J shed 4 bases, and the junction held 4 bases outside the gene matches. This CDR3 spans 15 amino acids. The CDR3 region has the DNA TGTGCCAGCAGCCTTAATAGCGGGGGGTACAATGAGCAGTTCTTC. It specifies CASSLNSGGYNEQFF.

The chain uses TRBV7-2 and TRBJ2-5; 11 bases agree with TRBD1. From germline, CDR1 is SGHTA and CDR2 FQGNSA. J gave up 5 bases and V 1 base, and 3 bases lay outside the gene matches. This CDR3 has 15 residues. As DNA, the CDR3 is TGTGCCAGCAGCTTAGTGGGGACAGGGGGGGAGACCCAGTACTTC. Translation gives CASSLVGTGGETQYF.

The V call is TRBV19, the J call TRBJ1-1; the D gene is possibly TRBD1 (6 bases). The CDR3 is 14 residues long. CDR1 is LNHDA and CDR2 is SQIVND in the germline V gene (reference sequence). Trimming stripped 3 bases from V and 5 bases from J, with 13 bases between. CDR3 nucleotide sequence: TGTGCCAGTAGTATTTATACAGGGCAGACTGAAGCTTTCTTT. It encodes CASSIYTGQTEAFF.

CDR3 nucleotide sequence: TGTGCTAGTGGAGTCTCCGGGACAGGGGGCGATTCTGAAGCTTTCTTT. Its protein is CASGVSGTGGDSEAFF. The chain couples TRBV12-5 to TRBJ1-1, with 12 bases identical to TRBD1. This CDR3 has 16 residues. Germline CDR1 LGHNT, CDR2 FRNRAP. Trimming took 6 bases from V and 6 from J; bases not matched to a gene: 11.